These 17 T cell receptor beta chains share one sample of origin, sequenced in a study of shared clonotypes between healthy human individuals. Clones were read by immunoSEQ multiplex PCR, and TCRdb kept only the in-frame ones, dropping some. The data contain about 490,000 clones, 75% to 85% of them seen just once; the ten biggest clones take up roughly 13%. Sample: PBMCs. The receptors originated from a middle-aged woman in good health. Some clones in this sample may be carry-over from other donors' samples.

The rearrangement joins TRBV11-2 to TRBJ2-1; 13 bases line up with TRBD2. V was clipped by 1 base and J by 8 bases; unmatched bases: 5. This CDR3 region has 16 residues. CDR1 is SGHAT, CDR2 FQNNGV, per germline. The CDR3 here is CASSLGGLAGVDEQFF. The CDR3 DNA reads TGTGCCAGCAGCTTAGGAGGACTAGCGGGAGTCGATGAGCAGTTCTTC.

The sample holds a few counts of this clone. The CDR3 sequence: CASSEIGVEAFF. In DNA, the CDR3 is TGTGCCAGCAGTGAAATTGGGGTGGAAGCTTTCTTT. The genes are TRBV6-1 and TRBJ1-1, with D unresolved. Germline V gives CDR1 MNHNS, CDR2 SASEGT. V was shortened by 2 bases and J by 8 bases, with 9 bases between the two germline ends. The CDR3 is made up of 12 amino acids.

The chain has TRBV5-6 and TRBJ2-7, with no clear D. The length of the CDR3 is 12 residues. Trimming pared 3 bases from V and 2 bases from J, leaving 6 bases between. The germline CDR1 and CDR2 sequences are SGHDT and YYEEEE. The CDR3 here is CASSSETYEQYF. Written as DNA, the CDR3 is TGTGCCAGCAGCTCGGAAACCTACGAGCAGTACTTC.

The gene calls are TRBV6-6 and TRBJ2-4, with D possibly TRBD1 on 6 matching bases. Trimming shortened V by 4 bases and J by 5 bases, and 18 bases separated the two germline ends. The CDR3 extends over 16 amino acids. In germline, CDR1 is MNHNY, CDR2 SVGAGI (reference sequence). The CDR3 DNA sequence: TGTGCCAGCAGTTCGCCCCCCAGGGGTGGGGAAAACATTCAGTACTTC. Translating gives CASSSPPRGGENIQYF.

The chain's CDR3 is CASSPHRRADYEQYF. CDR3 DNA sequence: TGTGCCAGCAGCCCCCACCGAAGGGCAGACTACGAGCAGTACTTC. The V and J genes are TRBV9 and TRBJ2-7, with D hard to call. This CDR3 is built from 15 residues. Trimming shortened V by 4 bases and J by 3 bases, and 17 bases separated the two germline ends. Germline V lookup: CDR1 SGDLS, CDR2 YYNGEE.

This chain connects TRBV27 to TRBJ1-4, with TRBD1 as a possible D gene (5 bases). CDR3 size: 15 residues. From germline, CDR1 is MNHEY and CDR2 SMNVEV (reference sequence). Trimming cost V 2 bases and J 8 bases, with 15 bases left between them. CDR3 nucleotides: TGTGCCAGCAGTTTAAGTGCAGGGTACAACGAAAAACTGTTTTTT. Encoded protein: CASSLSAGYNEKLFF. Full variable domain (rest looked up from reference TRBV27 and TRBJ1-4): EAQVTQNPRYLITVTGKKLTVTCSQNMNHEYMSWYRQDPGLGLRQIYYSMNVEVTDKGDVPEGYKVSRKEKRNFPLILESPSPNQTSLYFCASSLSAGYNEKLFFGSGTQLSVL.

V usage is TRBV5-1 and J usage is TRBJ1-2; D unresolved. V was pared by 2 bases and J by 7 bases, with 9 bases between. CDR1 SGHRS and CDR2 YFSETQ come from the germline V gene. The CDR3 loop spans 12 amino acids. The CDR3 loop is CASSLDGGGYTF. In nucleotides, the CDR3 is TGCGCCAGCAGCTTAGATGGAGGTGGCTACACCTTC.

The rearrangement links TRBV19 to TRBJ2-2, with D perhaps being TRBD1 or TRBD2 (6 bases each). The CDR3 runs to 15 residues. The V end was cut by 2 bases, the J end by 5 bases, with 12 bases between. Germline V gene data show CDR1 as LNHDA and CDR2 as SQIVND (reference sequence). The CDR3 region is CASSIKGGETGELFF. DNA for the CDR3: TGTGCCAGTAGTATAAAGGGGGGAGAAACCGGGGAGCTGTTTTTT. The full variable domain, rest sourced from reference TRBV19 and TRBJ2-2, is DGGITQSPKYLFRKEGQNVTLSCEQNLNHDAMYWYRQDPGQGLRLIYYSQIVNDFQKGDIAEGYSVSREKKESFPLTVTSAQKNPTAFYLCASSIKGGETGELFFGEGSRLTVL.

A note on this clone: Other DNA sequences in the sample encode the same CDR3. The CDR3 region is CASSLAGTEEQYF. CDR3 nucleotide sequence: TGCGCCAGCAGCTTGGCAGGGACTGAAGAGCAGTACTTC. The rearrangement uses TRBV5-1 and TRBJ2-7; a weak D match, TRBD2 (6 bases). The CDR3 has 13 amino acids. The V gene lost 0 bases and the J gene lost 7 bases, with 11 bases spanning the gap. Germline V CDR1 and CDR2: SGHRS, YFSETQ. Full variable domain (rest looked up from reference TRBV5-1 and TRBJ2-7): KAGVTQTPRYLIKTRGQQVTLSCSPISGHRSVSWYQQTPGQGLQFLFEYFSETQRNKGNFPGRFSGRQFSNSRSEMNVSTLELGDSALYLCASSLAGTEEQYFGPGTRLTVT.

This clone showed up just a few times. DNA for the CDR3: TGTGCCAGCAGCTTGGGGCGGGAAGAGACCCAGTACTTC. Amino acids: CASSLGREETQYF. V and J are TRBV13 and TRBJ2-5; D is perhaps TRBD1 or TRBD2 (5 bases each). The CDR3 has 13 residues. The V gene lost 3 bases and the J gene lost 3 bases, with 8 bases spanning the gap. Germline V gene lookup returns CDR1 PRHDT and CDR2 FYEKMQ (reference sequence).

V gene TRBV5-3 combines with J gene TRBJ2-1; D possibly corresponds to TRBD1 (6 bases). TRBV5-3 is an ORF, with its function uncertain. The V gene lost 4 bases and the J gene lost 4 bases, with 12 bases spanning the gap. CDR3 size: 14 residues. The CDR3 reads CARSPGGPYNEQFF. CDR3 nucleotides: TGTGCCAGAAGCCCTGGGGGCCCGTACAATGAGCAGTTCTTC.

The chain links TRBV4-3 to TRBJ2-1, with D possibly being TRBD1 or TRBD2 (6 bases each). V shed 4 bases and J shed 4 bases, with 17 bases lying between them. CDR3 size: 16 residues. Germline loops: CDR1 LGHNA, CDR2 YSLEER. CDR3 nucleotides: TGCGCCAGCAGCCCAAGGAGGGGGGCAGATTACAATGAGCAGTTCTTC. It is translated as CASSPRRGADYNEQFF.

This chain uses TRBV28 with TRBJ1-6; D might be TRBD1 (5 bases). CDR1 is MDHEN and CDR2 is SYDVKM in the germline V gene. CDR3 length: 14 residues. V was trimmed by 8 bases and J by 7 bases, leaving 15 bases between them. CDR3 coding DNA: TGTGCCAGCGGGGGTGGGCAGGGCAATTCACCCCTCCACTTT. Encoded protein: CASGGGQGNSPLHF.

The V and J genes are TRBV28 and TRBJ2-7, with unresolved D. The CDR3 runs 11 residues. Trimming left V 6 bases short and J 10 bases short, with 13 bases between. In germline, CDR1 is MDHEN, CDR2 SYDVKM. CDR3 in DNA: TGTGCCAGCAGGCAGGATACTCACCAGTACTTC. This sequence encodes CASRQDTHQYF.

This clone was detected only a few times. J is TRBJ2-1 and V is TRBV6-5, with 7 bases fitting TRBD2. This CDR3 has 16 residues. J gave up 6 bases and V 0 bases, and 8 bases lay outside the gene matches. Per germline, CDR1 MNHEY and CDR2 SVGAGI. The CDR3: CASSYSRAGDRNEQFF. The CDR3 nucleotides read TGTGCCAGCAGTTACTCAAGGGCGGGGGACCGCAATGAGCAGTTCTTC.

This chain links TRBV6-1 with TRBJ2-7; possibly TRBD2 for D (7 bases). CDR3 length: 13 amino acids. With 2 bases removed from V and 6 bases from J, the gap between germline ends came to 11 bases. The germline V gene encodes CDR1 MNHNS and CDR2 SASEGT. In DNA, the CDR3 is TGTGCCAGCAGTGAAAGGGGGGGTCGCGAGCAGTACTTC. As protein: CASSERGGREQYF.

This clone was recorded many times. The chain recombines TRBV19 with TRBJ2-1; 14 bases agree with TRBD2. Trimming cost V 1 base and J 9 bases; bases outside gene matches: 8. The germline gives CDR1 LNHDA, CDR2 SQIVND (reference sequence). The CDR3 runs 17 residues. As DNA, the CDR3 is TGTGCCAGTAGTATAGGGGGACTAGCGGGAGAACAAGGTGAGCAGTTCTTC. Protein: CASSIGGLAGEQGEQFF. The whole variable domain, filled in from reference TRBV19 and TRBJ2-1, reads DGGITQSPKYLFRKEGQNVTLSCEQNLNHDAMYWYRQDPGQGLRLIYYSQIVNDFQKGDIAEGYSVSREKKESFPLTVTSAQKNPTAFYLCASSIGGLAGEQGEQFFGPGTRLTVL.